This TCR beta chain was captured by sequencing in a study of T-cell reconstitution after alpha-beta-depleted transplantation in children. Study-level findings and limits: Expanded graft clones, several hundred of them, were reportedly the source of alpha-beta T cells about two months after transplant.

This clonotype was found many times. Its antigen is not identified. V dropped 8 bases and J dropped 8; count of bases not matched to a gene: 10. This CDR3 has 14 amino acids. Germline loops: CDR1 MNHNS, CDR2 SASEGT. Preparation of the TCRbeta library used unique molecular identifiers. A single record per CDR3 protein comes from TCRdb applying MiXCR to the PCR reads. The profile shows about 170,000 distinct CDR3 sequences, 8.5% to 14% of them singletons. V and J are TRBV6-1 and TRBJ2-1, with 9 nucleotides matching TRBD1. This clonotype originated in a boy younger than 10 with acute myeloid leukemia, due to receive a stem cell transplant. This specimen consisted of PBMCs, obtained before TCRalphabeta/CD19-depleted stem cell transplant. CDR3 coding DNA: TGTGCCAGCCGAACAGGGGGCGCTTTGCATGAGCAGTTCTTC. Amino acids: CASRTGGALHEQFF.